This entry concerns a single T cell receptor (beta chain). Participant reports of clinical history set cohort assignment. In the authors' workflow: For nucleated cells, counts were estimated from reference gene primer amplification. The data were produced by immunoSEQ multiplex PCR, yet TCRdb's version contains in-frame clones alone and is incomplete. Clone size and V and J calls were adopted from that table, with D and trimming inferred from the DNA. The table lists a few hundred thousand clones, 70% to 90% of them singletons. Trimming stripped 0 bases from V and 5 bases from J, with 14 bases between. The CDR3 has 15 residues. Germline V gives CDR1 SGHKS, CDR2 YYEKEE (reference sequence). The data derive from a study of blood T cell repertoires in COVID-19. At the level of the study: The United States, Italy and Spain supplied acute and convalescent COVID-19 samples. T cells, B-cell-depleted T cells, or PBMCs provided the cDNA or gDNA that served as material.

The V gene is TRBV5-5, the J gene TRBJ2-5; D may be TRBD1 (5 bases). The sequence came from a woman in her 40s with acute COVID-19. Sample: PBMCs or T cells enriched from blood (not recorded which). The CDR3 loop is CASSLGGGMSETQYF. The CDR3 coding sequence is TGTGCCAGCAGCTTGGGGGGCGGCATGAGTGAGACCCAGTACTTC.